These 29 T cell receptor beta chains were all obtained from the same sample, sequenced in a study of T cell responses to AZD1222 COVID-19 vaccine. The table came from immunoSEQ multiplex PCR; TCRdb's copy has only in-frame clones and leaves some out. The sample has roughly 140,000 clones; roughly 91% are singletons. Sequences were derived from peripheral blood, sampled on day 0 of AZD1222 vaccination. The receptors were sampled from an adult in good health.

The chain has TRBV19 and TRBJ1-1, with 11 bases lining up with TRBD1. Losses at the gene ends were 5 bases for V and 2 bases for J; bases not matched to a gene: 4. In germline, CDR1 is LNHDA, CDR2 SQIVND (reference sequence). This CDR3 is 15 amino acids long. This chain's CDR3 is CASSLGTGGNTEAFF. Here the CDR3 DNA reads TGTGCCAGTAGTCTTGGGACAGGGGGAAACACTGAAGCTTTCTTT.

The CDR3 loop reads CASSNTGGRYGYTF. The DNA for the CDR3 is TGTGCCAGCAGCAATACAGGGGGAAGGTATGGCTACACCTTC. This rearrangement joins TRBV2 to TRBJ1-2; TRBD1 matches at 8 bases. This CDR3 spans 14 amino acids. Germline assignment: CDR1 SNHLY and CDR2 FYNNEI. Trimming took 6 bases from V and 5 from J; bases not matched to a gene: 8. Full variable domain (remainder filled in from reference TRBV2 and TRBJ1-2): EPEVTQTPSHQVTQMGQEVILRCVPISNHLYFYWYRQILGQKVEFLVSFYNNEISEKSEIFDDQFSVERPDGSNFTLKIRSTKLEDSAMYFCASSNTGGRYGYTFGSGTRLTVV.

This chain links TRBV2 with TRBJ2-3, with TRBD2 matching over 11 bases. The CDR3 covers 16 residues. The trim removed 2 bases at V and 0 bases at J, leaving 1 base unmatched. Germline V CDR1 and CDR2: SNHLY, FYNNEI. The CDR3 loop reads CASSERLAGSTDTQYF. For the CDR3, the DNA is TGTGCCAGCAGTGAACGACTAGCGGGAAGCACAGATACGCAGTATTTT.

The chain uses TRBV5-6 and TRBJ1-6; no clear D. V lost 4 bases and J lost 7, with 9 bases in between. CDR3 length: 13 amino acids. Germline loops: CDR1 SGHDT, CDR2 YYEEEE. CDR3 coding DNA: TGTGCCAGCAGCGAGATGTACAATTCACCCCTCCACTTT. Encoded protein: CASSEMYNSPLHF. Using reference TRBV5-6 and TRBJ1-6 for the parts outside the CDR3, the full variable domain is DAGVTQSPTHLIKTRGQQVTLRCSPKSGHDTVSWYQQALGQGPQFIFQYYEEEERQRGNFPDRFSGHQFPNYSSELNVNALLLGDSALYLCASSEMYNSPLHFGNGTRLTVT.

This clone was picked up one time. The gene calls are TRBV6-5 and TRBJ1-1; 7 bases are shared with TRBD1. Trimming took 7 bases from V and 2 from J; bases not matched to a gene: 7. Looked up from germline, CDR1 is MNHEY and CDR2 is SVGAGI. This CDR3 is built from 14 residues. CDR3: CASTIQGSNTEAFF. Written as DNA, the CDR3 is TGTGCCAGCACCATACAGGGGTCCAACACTGAAGCTTTCTTT.

The V and J genes are TRBV5-5 and TRBJ1-3; D may be TRBD1 (5 bases). The V gene's germline CDR1 is SGHKS and CDR2 YYEKEE (reference sequence). This CDR3 is built from 15 residues. V gave up 0 bases and J gave up 0 bases, with 7 bases separating them. The DNA for the CDR3 is TGTGCCAGCAGCTTGGAGACAGTCTCTGGAAACACCATATATTTT. Its translation: CASSLETVSGNTIYF.

The CDR3 coding sequence is TGTGCCAGCAGTGAGGAACTAGCGGGGGGAACAGATACGCAGTATTTT. Protein product: CASSEELAGGTDTQYF. This chain connects TRBV6-4 to TRBJ2-3, with 12 bases fitting TRBD2. CDR1 is MRHNA and CDR2 is SNTAGT in the germline V gene. Unmatched junction bases numbered 4, after V lost 3 bases and J lost 3 bases. This CDR3 region has 16 residues.

The rearrangement joins TRBV6-1 to TRBJ2-1, with 8 bases that match TRBD2. CDR1 is MNHNS, CDR2 SASEGT, per germline. V shed 4 bases, J shed 4 bases, and the junction held 9 bases outside the gene matches. The CDR3 is 16 amino acids. CDR3 nucleotide sequence: TGTGCCAGCAGTGTCCTCCGGGGGGGCTGGTACAATGAGCAGTTCTTC. It encodes CASSVLRGGWYNEQFF.

The chain links TRBV6-5 to TRBJ1-1, with D uncertain. Per germline, CDR1 MNHEY and CDR2 SVGAGI. Deletions cut 6 bases from V and 8 bases from J, with 16 bases between. The CDR3 length is 13 residues. This chain's CDR3 is CASRLFGPPEAFF. The CDR3 DNA follows: TGTGCCAGCAGATTATTCGGACCACCGGAAGCTTTCTTT.

The chain uses TRBV27 and TRBJ2-1, with D perhaps being TRBD1 or TRBD2 (5 bases each). The CDR3 sequence is 15 residues long. V gave up 3 bases and J gave up 6 bases, with 15 bases separating them. Germline V gives CDR1 MNHEY, CDR2 SMNVEV (reference sequence). The CDR3: CASSLETGRINEQFF. CDR3 nucleotides: TGTGCCAGCAGTTTGGAGACGGGGCGGATCAATGAGCAGTTCTTC.

This chain links TRBV6-4 with TRBJ2-2; TRBD2 might be the D (6 bases). The CDR3 is made up of 13 amino acids. V was pared by 5 bases and J by 10 bases, with 14 bases between. The germline CDR1 and CDR2 sequences are MRHNA and SNTAGT. The CDR3 bases are TGTGCCAGCAGTCTACAGCGCGGGATGGAGCTGTTTTTT. As protein: CASSLQRGMELFF.

The chain links TRBV23-1 to TRBJ1-4, with TRBD1 as a possible D gene (5 bases). TRBV23-1 is assigned to the ORF class and has an uncertain function. Between the trimmed V and J ends, which lost 7 bases and 4 bases, there was a span of 25 bases. The CDR3 is 18 amino acids. CDR3 in DNA: TGCGCCAGCACTGGGGGGGTCTCGGGGACTTTCATTAATGAAAAACTGTTTTTT. This codes for CASTGGVSGTFINEKLFF.

The chain has TRBV27 and TRBJ2-1; D might be TRBD2 (5 bases). This CDR3 has 14 residues. Trimming pared 1 base from V and 10 bases from J, leaving 14 bases between. Germline CDR1 is MNHEY and CDR2 is SMNVEV (reference sequence). CDR3 protein: CASSLWSGGNEQFF. CDR3 coding DNA: TGTGCCAGCAGTTTATGGTCAGGAGGAAACGAGCAGTTCTTC.

This clone was seen only once. The chain recombines TRBV23-1 with TRBJ1-2, with unresolved D. TRBV23-1 is filed as an ORF, its function uncertain. The CDR3 consists of 14 residues. V gave up 3 bases and J gave up 1 base, with 9 bases separating them. The CDR3 DNA reads as TGCGCCAGCAGTCATTCGGACGGTAACTATGGCTACACCTTC. Translated: CASSHSDGNYGYTF.

The chain links TRBV27 to TRBJ2-2; TRBD2 matches at 7 bases. The CDR3 length is 14 residues. J gave up 3 bases and V 3 bases, and 1 base lay outside the gene matches. Looked up from germline, CDR1 is MNHEY and CDR2 is SMNVEV (reference sequence). The DNA of the CDR3 is TGTGCCAGCAGTTTCACTAGCGACACCGGGGAGCTGTTTTTT. Amino acids: CASSFTSDTGELFF.

The V gene is TRBV5-1, the J gene TRBJ1-2; 10 nucleotides line up with TRBD1. CDR3 size: 15 residues. V lost 0 bases, J lost 7 bases, and 6 bases stayed unmatched. Germline loops: CDR1 SGHRS, CDR2 YFSETQ. CDR3 DNA sequence: TGCGCCAGCAGCTTGGGTGGACAGGGGGTTACTGGCTACACCTTC. Translation gives CASSLGGQGVTGYTF.

V usage is TRBV7-9 and J usage is TRBJ1-1; 8 bases fit TRBD1. CDR1 is SEHNR and CDR2 is FQNEAQ in the germline V gene (reference sequence). V lost 2 bases and J lost 6; bases outside the gene matches: 5. The CDR3 is 14 amino acids. The CDR3 loop reads CASSLRQGASEAFF. The CDR3 region has the DNA TGTGCCAGCAGCTTAAGGCAGGGGGCCTCTGAAGCTTTCTTT.

The V call is TRBV18, the J call TRBJ2-5; D remains ambiguous. Germline V CDR1 and CDR2: KGHSH, LQKENI. Trimming cost V 3 bases and J 1 base, with 6 bases left between them. The CDR3 is 13 amino acids. The CDR3 protein is CASSPPLQETQYF. CDR3 DNA: TGTGCCAGCTCACCCCCGCTCCAAGAGACCCAGTACTTC.

The V and J genes are TRBV6-5 and TRBJ2-3; 8 nucleotides agree with TRBD1. The V and J ends lost 6 bases and 4 bases, in that order; junction bases with no gene match: 9. The germline V gene encodes CDR1 MNHEY and CDR2 SVGAGI. The CDR3 has 15 amino acids. DNA for the CDR3: TGTGCCAGCAGCAATGGCCCGGGACAGGCAGATACGCAGTATTTT. Its protein product is CASSNGPGQADTQYF.

The DNA for the CDR3 is TGTGCCAGCAGCGTAGTGAGGGGGGGAGGACAGCGAAGCTACACCTTC. Its translation: CASSVVRGGGQRSYTF. This chain connects TRBV9 to TRBJ1-2; D is possibly TRBD1 (6 bases). This CDR3 contains 16 residues. Germline CDR1 is SGDLS and CDR2 is YYNGEE. V lost 0 bases and J lost 9, with 21 bases in between.

The rearrangement links TRBV2 to TRBJ2-7; TRBD2 matches 8 bases. V gave up 6 bases and J gave up 4 bases; unmatched junction bases: 5. CDR1 is SNHLY, CDR2 FYNNEI, per germline. CDR3 length: 13 amino acids. CDR3 protein: CASRLAGTYEQYF. Written as DNA, the CDR3 is TGTGCCAGCAGGTTAGCGGGGACTTACGAGCAGTACTTC.

V usage is TRBV11-2 and J usage is TRBJ2-7; 7 bases line up with TRBD1. Germline assignment: CDR1 SGHAT and CDR2 FQNNGV. This CDR3 contains 16 residues. The junction had 15 bases not matched to a gene; V was cut back by 5 bases and J by 5 bases. The CDR3 coding sequence is TGTGCCAGCAGCGAACCCATTGGGACAGAGGGCCACGAGCAGTACTTC. It codes for CASSEPIGTEGHEQYF. Filled out from reference TRBV11-2 and TRBJ2-7, the complete variable domain reads EAGVAQSPRYKIIEKRQSVAFWCNPISGHATLYWYQQILGQGPKLLIQFQNNGVVDDSQLPKDRFSAERLKGVDSTLKIQPAKLEDSAVYLCASSEPIGTEGHEQYFGPGTRLTVT.

This chain links TRBV7-8 with TRBJ1-2; D is perhaps TRBD1 (5 bases). With 2 bases removed from V and 4 bases from J, the gap between germline ends came to 17 bases. CDR3 length equals 16 residues. CDR1 and CDR2 from the germline V gene are SGHVS and FQNEAQ. CDR3 in amino acids: CASSLFTGLDSYGYTF. The CDR3 DNA is TGTGCCAGCAGCTTATTTACAGGCTTAGATTCCTATGGCTACACCTTC.

This chain connects TRBV7-6 to TRBJ1-2; the match to TRBD1 covers 9 bases. V was clipped by 1 base and J by 6 bases; unmatched bases: 6. CDR1 and CDR2 from the germline V gene are SGHVS and FNYEAQ. This CDR3 region has 15 residues. The DNA of the CDR3 is TGTGCCAGCAGCTTAGGGCCGGGACAGGGAGATGGCTACACCTTC. Translated: CASSLGPGQGDGYTF.

The chain combines TRBV7-8 with TRBJ2-3; D is possibly TRBD1 or TRBD2 (5 bases each). The CDR3 contains 16 residues. V gave up 5 bases and J gave up 1 base, with 16 bases separating them. CDR1 SGHVS and CDR2 FQNEAQ come from the germline V gene. As DNA, the CDR3 is TGTGCCAGCAGCCCTAGCTGGGGGATAGGCACAGATACGCAGTATTTT. It codes for CASSPSWGIGTDTQYF.

The chain recombines TRBV29-1 with TRBJ1-1; D ambiguous. Germline values: CDR1 SQVTM, CDR2 ANQGSEA. This CDR3 comprises 13 residues. Trimming stripped 3 bases from V and 4 bases from J, with 12 bases between. CDR3 DNA sequence: TGCAGCGTTGAGTTGGGGAGCGGCACTGAAGCTTTCTTT. It encodes CSVELGSGTEAFF.

In nucleotides, the CDR3 is TGCGCCAGCAGCTTGGGGCAGGGGGCTGAAGCTTTCTTT. Translating gives CASSLGQGAEAFF. This chain connects TRBV5-1 to TRBJ1-1; 7 bases match TRBD1. The V segment lost 0 bases and the J segment 6 bases; nucleotides outside the gene matches: 2. Looked up from germline, CDR1 is SGHRS and CDR2 is YFSETQ. The CDR3 loop spans 13 amino acids.

The chain uses TRBV6-5 and TRBJ1-5; D not certain. Germline lookup yields CDR1 MNHEY and CDR2 SVGAGI. V dropped 8 bases and J dropped 3 bases, with 11 bases sitting between them. The CDR3 sequence is 13 residues long. For the CDR3, the DNA is TGTGCCAGCGAGGAGGGATTCAATCAGCCCCAGCATTTT. Its protein is CASEEGFNQPQHF.

The V gene is TRBV2, the J gene TRBJ2-2; D ambiguous. V shed 1 base and J shed 10 bases, with 7 bases lying between them. The CDR3 length is 12 residues. Germline V CDR1 and CDR2: SNHLY, FYNNEI. The CDR3 DNA reads as TGTGCCAGCAGTGAAGGGTTCCAGGAGCTGTTTTTT. Translation: CASSEGFQELFF.